These T cell receptor beta chains were read from a single sample in a study of blood T cell repertoires in COVID-19. TCRdb's copy holds only in-frame clones and misses some; the assay was immunoSEQ multiplex PCR. The sample has 250,000 to 350,000 clones, approximately 88% seen once. Specimen: peripheral blood. The receptors were gathered from a human donor with COVID-19, enrolled during active disease. The donor label of this sample is uncertain. Both conserved end residues are part of each CDR3. A D gene is named only where the DNA matches it firmly. Clone sizes are given selectively: once, few, many, or a class where the clone is expanded.

d_call	v_call	clone_size	j_call	cdr3_aa	cdr3_nt
TRBD1	TRBV5-1	NA	TRBJ1-5	CASRRTGERGQPQHF	TGCGCCAGCAGACGGACAGGGGAACGAGGGCAGCCCCAGCATTTT
NA	TRBV19	NA	TRBJ2-1	CASSTPGSPRDEQFF	TGTGCCAGTAGTACCCCGGGATCTCCGCGAGATGAGCAGTTCTTC
NA	TRBV5-4	few	TRBJ2-7	CASSLVGSYEQYF	TGTGCCAGCAGCTTGGTCGGGAGCTACGAGCAGTACTTC
TRBD2	TRBV7-3	NA	TRBJ2-1	CASSAPGLAGGGDNEQFF	TGTGCCAGCAGCGCCCCGGGACTAGCGGGAGGGGGGGACAATGAGCAGTTCTTC
TRBD2	TRBV14	NA	TRBJ2-7	CASSQGGLAPYEQYF	TGTGCCAGCAGCCAAGGGGGACTAGCGCCTTACGAGCAGTACTTC
NA	TRBV9	once	TRBJ2-7	CASSPQEVGASYEQYF	TGTGCCAGCAGCCCCCAGGAAGTGGGCGCCTCCTACGAGCAGTACTTC
NA	TRBV3-1/TRBV3-2	NA	TRBJ2-1	CASSQDSAVYNEQFF	TGTGCCAGCAGCCAAGATTCGGCGGTGTACAATGAGCAGTTCTTC
NA	TRBV2	once	TRBJ1-2	CASKPRVLNYGYTF	TGTGCCAGCAAGCCGAGGGTTCTAAACTATGGCTACACCTTC
NA	TRBV6-6	few	TRBJ2-1	CASSYSRLTDEQFF	TGTGCCAGCAGTTACTCGAGACTAACGGATGAGCAGTTCTTC
NA	TRBV11-2	NA	TRBJ2-1	CASRSTTSSSYNEQFF	TGTGCCAGCAGGTCTACTACCTCTAGCTCCTACAATGAGCAGTTCTTC
TRBD1	TRBV6-1	NA	TRBJ1-2	CASSEGDSYGYTF	TGTGCCAGCAGTGAAGGGGACAGCTATGGCTACACCTTC
NA	TRBV5-4	NA	TRBJ1-2	CASSRPGDRDGYTF	TGTGCCAGCAGCCGTCCGGGAGATAGGGATGGCTACACCTTC
NA	TRBV11-2	NA	TRBJ2-1	CASSLGGSGVLQFF	TGTGCCAGCAGCTTAGGCGGTTCAGGGGTTCTTCAGTTCTTC
NA	TRBV11-2	NA	TRBJ2-7	CASSQPTGVRYEQYF	TGTGCCAGCAGCCAACCAACGGGAGTAAGATACGAGCAGTACTTC
NA	TRBV4-1	NA	TRBJ2-3	CASSQSRSGDTQYF	TGCGCCAGCAGCCAGTCCCGTTCGGGGGATACGCAGTATTTT
NA	TRBV24-1	NA	TRBJ2-3	CATGDRRADTQYF	TGTGCCACCGGAGACCGGAGGGCAGATACGCAGTATTTT
NA	TRBV3-1/TRBV3-2	NA	TRBJ2-1	CASSQDLSGIYNEQFF	TGTGCCAGCAGCCAAGACCTCAGCGGCATCTACAATGAGCAGTTCTTC
NA	TRBV6-1	NA	TRBJ2-2	CASGGVNTGELFF	TGTGCCAGCGGCGGGGTGAACACCGGGGAGCTGTTTTTT
NA	TRBV10-1	once	TRBJ2-3	CASGRGTDTQYF	TGCGCCAGCGGTCGGGGTACAGATACGCAGTATTTT
NA	TRBV28	NA	TRBJ1-4	CASSFRAGEEKLFF	TGTGCCAGCAGTTTCCGAGCGGGCGAGGAAAAACTGTTTTTT
NA	TRBV7-8	few	TRBJ2-2	CASSLRALGATGELFF	TGTGCCAGCAGCTTAAGAGCATTAGGGGCCACCGGGGAGCTGTTTTTT
NA	TRBV10-3	NA	TRBJ2-5	CAISERAGQGETQYF	TGTGCCATCAGTGAGCGCGCTGGCCAGGGAGAGACCCAGTACTTC
TRBD2	TRBV30	NA	TRBJ2-1	CAGLAGEYNEQFF	TGTGCCGGCCTAGCGGGAGAATATAATGAGCAGTTCTTC
TRBD1	TRBV5-1	many	TRBJ1-2	CASSLWGQDGYTF	TGCGCCAGCAGCTTGTGGGGACAGGATGGCTACACCTTC
NA	TRBV2	NA	TRBJ2-2	CASSPGLNTGELFF	TGTGCCAGCAGTCCAGGACTGAACACCGGGGAGCTGTTTTTT
NA	TRBV19	NA	TRBJ1-1	CASSIGVGATNTEAFF	TGTGCCAGTAGTATCGGGGTGGGGGCTACGAACACTGAAGCTTTCTTT
NA	TRBV9	NA	TRBJ2-1	CASSVVLVGEQFF	TGTGCCAGCAGCGTAGTCCTGGTCGGTGAGCAGTTCTTC
TRBD1	TRBV7-9	NA	TRBJ1-4	CASSQGQGSVSEKLFF	TGTGCCAGCAGCCAGGGACAGGGAAGTGTGTCTGAAAAACTGTTTTTT
TRBD2	TRBV14	NA	TRBJ2-7	CASSQERLATYEQYF	TGTGCCAGCAGCCAAGAGCGACTAGCCACCTACGAGCAGTACTTC
NA	TRBV5-1	NA	TRBJ1-1	CASSLEGVSTEAFF	TGCGCCAGCAGCTTGGAGGGGGTTTCGACTGAAGCTTTCTTT
TRBD1	TRBV5-1	NA	TRBJ2-2	CASSSSTGGTGELFF	TGCGCCAGCAGCTCCTCGACAGGGGGCACCGGGGAGCTGTTTTTT
TRBD1	TRBV7-2	NA	TRBJ2-1	CASSLDRGRVNEQFF	TGTGCCAGCAGCTTAGACAGGGGGCGAGTCAATGAGCAGTTCTTC
NA	TRBV9	NA	TRBJ1-1	CASSVLTDPNTEAFF	TGTGCCAGCAGCGTATTAACAGACCCGAACACTGAAGCTTTCTTT
TRBD1	TRBV4-1	NA	TRBJ1-1	CASSQGSGRQGGTEAFF	TGCGCCAGCAGCCAAGGTTCAGGGAGGCAGGGGGGCACTGAAGCTTTCTTT
TRBD1	TRBV2	NA	TRBJ1-2	CASSPLQGAYYGYTF	TGTGCCAGCAGCCCTCTCCAGGGGGCTTACTATGGCTACACCTTC
NA	TRBV19	NA	TRBJ2-6	CASSITDYSGANVLTF	TGTGCCAGTAGTATAACGGACTACTCTGGGGCCAACGTCCTGACTTTC
TRBD1	TRBV5-1	NA	TRBJ1-4	CASSQPGQMNEKLFF	TGCGCCAGCAGCCAGCCGGGACAGATGAATGAAAAACTGTTTTTT
NA	TRBV7-9	NA	TRBJ1-1	CASSLNSGDTEAFF	TGTGCCAGCAGCTTAAATTCCGGAGACACTGAAGCTTTCTTT
TRBD1	TRBV19	NA	TRBJ2-2	CASSANRGAFTGELFF	TGTGCCAGTAGTGCGAACAGGGGAGCCTTCACCGGGGAGCTGTTTTTT
NA	TRBV6-5	NA	TRBJ1-1	CASSYSQVPNTEAFF	TGTGCCAGCAGTTACTCCCAGGTTCCGAACACTGAAGCTTTCTTT
TRBD2	TRBV6-1	NA	TRBJ2-1	CASSYLREHNEQFF	TGTGCCAGCAGTTATCTGCGGGAGCACAATGAGCAGTTCTTC
NA	TRBV18	NA	TRBJ1-1	CASSPRWGEGNTEAFF	TGTGCCAGCTCACCACGTTGGGGGGAAGGGAACACTGAAGCTTTCTTT
NA	TRBV9	NA	TRBJ1-3	CASSVDGSSGNTIYF	TGTGCCAGCAGCGTAGACGGGAGCTCTGGAAACACCATATATTTT
TRBD1	TRBV11-2	NA	TRBJ1-1	CASSPSQGTEAFF	TGTGCCAGCAGCCCGTCACAGGGGACTGAAGCTTTCTTT